The T cell receptor (beta chain) described here comes from a study of CD8+ T cells in alopecia areata. General study points: Lesional scalp displayed greater clonality than normal scalp, most notably in alopecia totalis/universalis.

CDR1 and CDR2 (germline): SQVTM, ANQGSEA. This CDR3 has 11 residues. Extracted RNA was reverse transcribed into cDNA, the sequencing template. Assay used: immunoSEQ multiplex PCR; TCRdb lists only in-frame clones, some missing. The table lists around 190,000 clones, around 50% of them singletons. Points on this clone: Its target is unknown.

The chain links TRBV29-1 to TRBJ1-2, with TRBD1 matching over 7 bases. This clonotype originated in a human donor in good health. The source material was CD8+ T cells sorted from blood. CDR3 DNA sequence: TGCGCCCTACGACAGGGAGGGGGCTACACCTTC. Protein product: CALRQGGGYTF.